One and the same sample provided the 31 T cell receptor beta chains below, sequenced in a study of T cell repertoires in cytomegalovirus infection. Their antigen targets remain unknown. MiXCR, applied by TCRdb to the reads, yields one record per CDR3 protein. The data show approximately 910,000 distinct CDR3 sequences, roughly 30% seen once. The input for sequencing was cultured CD8+ T cells from PBMCs, taken from culture after CMV antigen stimulation. Receptors originate from a human donor in good health (CMV status not recorded). Some clones in this sample may be carry-over from other donors' samples.

This clonotype occurred once. The chain links TRBV9 to TRBJ2-1; 11 bases map to TRBD2. Germline-derived CDR1 and CDR2 are SGDLS and YYNGEE. The CDR3 is made up of 14 amino acids. V was pared by 4 bases and J by 11 bases, with 8 bases of the junction left unmatched. The DNA for the CDR3 is TGTGCCAGCAGCTCAGGGGCTAGCGGGGGGAAGCAGTTCTTC. Translating it yields CASSSGASGGKQFF.

The chain joins TRBV20-1 to TRBJ2-7, with D perhaps TRBD1 (6 bases). This CDR3 is built from 15 residues. V lost 0 bases and J lost 5, with 17 bases in between. Germline V gives CDR1 DFQATT, CDR2 SNEGSKA (reference sequence). As DNA, the CDR3 is TGCAGTGCTAGAGACCTGACAGGCGAAATCGACGAGCAGTACGTC. It specifies CSARDLTGEIDEQYV.

V is TRBV14 and J is TRBJ2-4; D is perhaps TRBD2 (6 bases). The V gene lost 7 bases and the J gene lost 5 bases, with 27 bases spanning the gap. Germline V gives CDR1 SGHDN, CDR2 FVKESK. This CDR3 has 18 amino acids. The CDR3: CASNPIGSPLPSENIQYF. The CDR3 DNA reads as TGTGCCAGCAACCCGATCGGGAGTCCCCTCCCCTCCGAAAACATTCAGTACTTC.

Worth noting for this clonotype: The junction departs from the called germline gene at one end, perhaps through a read error. This chain joins TRBV7-9 and TRBJ2-6; tentatively, D is TRBD1 or TRBD2 (5 bases each). CDR3 length equals 18 residues. Per germline, CDR1 SEHNR and CDR2 FQNEAQ (reference sequence). CDR3 sequence: CVSNAWGPVSSGANVLTF. CDR3 coding DNA: TGTGTCAGCAACGCGTGGGGACCGGTTTCTTCTGGGGCCAACGTCCTGACTTTC.

This chain joins TRBV27 and TRBJ1-6, with D perhaps matching TRBD1 (5 bases). This CDR3 contains 15 residues. In germline, CDR1 is MNHEY, CDR2 SMNVEV (reference sequence). The V end lost 3 bases, the J end lost 9 bases, and 15 bases lay between the germline ends. This CDR3 reads CASSFGQTISSPLHF. CDR3 bases: TGTGCCAGCAGTTTTGGACAAACGATTTCTTCACCCCTCCACTTT.

The rearrangement joins TRBV24-1 to TRBJ1-5; D possibly corresponds to TRBD1 (6 bases). There are 15 residues in the CDR3. Trimming cost V 0 bases and J 3 bases, with 8 bases left between them. Germline V CDR1 and CDR2: KGHDR, SFDVKD. This chain's CDR3 is CATSDLGGANQPQHF. DNA for the CDR3: TGTGCCACCAGTGATTTGGGGGGGGCCAATCAGCCCCAGCATTTT.

This clonotype has just a few counts. The CDR3 spells CASSYSGQGFTGELFF. The CDR3 DNA reads as TGTGCCAGCAGTTACTCGGGACAGGGGTTCACCGGGGAGCTGTTTTTT. The chain uses TRBV6-5 and TRBJ2-2; 10 bases agree with TRBD1. Trimming cost V 0 bases and J 4 bases; bases outside gene matches: 2. This CDR3 has 16 amino acids. Germline V gene data show CDR1 as MNHEY and CDR2 as SVGAGI.

A remark on this clonotype: One junction end disagrees with the germline gene, perhaps due to a read error. The chain couples TRBV12-3 or TRBV12-4 to TRBJ2-2, with D perhaps matching TRBD1 (6 bases). The CDR3 runs to 18 residues. This chain's CDR3 is CANSFTTGPDLDTGELFF. Written as DNA, the CDR3 is TGTGCCAACAGTTTTACAACAGGGCCCGATTTGGACACCGGGGAGCTGTTTTTT.

This clonotype came up many times. The CDR3 nucleotides read TGTGCCAGCAGTCTCCGCGGGAGTGTTGGCTACACCTTC. It encodes CASSLRGSVGYTF. The chain joins TRBV12-3 or TRBV12-4 to TRBJ1-2; no definite D call. The germline V and J ends were trimmed by 5 bases and 7 bases, with 14 bases remaining between them. This CDR3 region has 13 residues.

This clonotype was detected a few times. The chain carries TRBV2 and TRBJ2-7; D is tentatively TRBD1 or TRBD2 (5 bases each). From germline, CDR1 is SNHLY and CDR2 FYNNEI. The V end was cut by 6 bases, the J end by 4 bases, with 16 bases between. This CDR3 comprises 14 residues. In DNA, the CDR3 is TGTGCCAGCAGCGGGGACGTAACCGTTTACGAGCAGTACTTC. Residues: CASSGDVTVYEQYF.

CDR3 DNA: TGTGCCAGCAGCTTAGTGGAGGCGGGAGCTAGCACAGATACGCAGTATTTT. It codes for CASSLVEAGASTDTQYF. The chain couples TRBV7-6 to TRBJ2-3; 7 nucleotides line up with TRBD2. This CDR3 comprises 17 residues. CDR1 is SGHVS and CDR2 is FNYEAQ in the germline V gene. With 1 base clipped from V and 0 bases from J, the junction kept 7 bases outside the gene matches.

CDR3 in amino acids: CASSTDGYYGYTF. In nucleotides, the CDR3 is TGTGCCAGCAGCACGGACGGCTACTATGGCTACACCTTC. V and J are TRBV5-4 and TRBJ1-2; D is unclear. CDR3 length: 13 amino acids. Trimming took 4 bases from V and 3 from J, leaving 10 bases between them. Germline values: CDR1 SGHNT, CDR2 YYREEE (reference sequence).

This chain joins TRBV19 and TRBJ2-3; 7 nucleotides match TRBD2. The germline gives CDR1 LNHDA, CDR2 SQIVND (reference sequence). The CDR3 covers 15 residues. V lost 10 bases to trimming and J lost 1 base; unmatched junction nucleotides: 11. The CDR3 loop reads CATTPPGRGTDTQYF. The CDR3 DNA follows: TGTGCCACCACCCCCCCAGGGAGGGGCACAGATACGCAGTATTTT. Looking up the rest from reference TRBV19 and TRBJ2-3 gives the full variable domain: DGGITQSPKYLFRKEGQNVTLSCEQNLNHDAMYWYRQDPGQGLRLIYYSQIVNDFQKGDIAEGYSVSREKKESFPLTVTSAQKNPTAFYLCATTPPGRGTDTQYFGPGTRLTVL.

The CDR3 DNA reads TGTGCCAGCAGTTCCCGGACACTACTAGCGGGGGCGCGGAGGGGTGAGCAGTTCTTC. It is translated as CASSSRTLLAGARRGEQFF. The chain recombines TRBV28 with TRBJ2-1, with 11 bases aligning to TRBD2. Trimming removed 4 bases from V and 9 bases from J; junction bases left unmatched: 20. The CDR3 is made up of 19 amino acids. The V gene's germline CDR1 is MDHEN and CDR2 SYDVKM.

This clonotype has at least ten counts. The chain uses TRBV27 and TRBJ2-1, with D unresolved. Germline CDR1 MNHEY, CDR2 SMNVEV (reference sequence). The CDR3 sequence is 16 residues long. V lost 0 bases, J lost 0 bases, and 9 bases lay in between. CDR3 sequence reads: CASSLSSGDSYNEQFF. The DNA for the CDR3 is TGTGCCAGCAGTTTATCATCAGGAGACTCCTACAATGAGCAGTTCTTC.

CDR3 sequence: CASSLGRGQKQFF. DNA of the CDR3: TGTGCCAGCAGCTTAGGGAGAGGACAGAAGCAGTTCTTC. The chain joins TRBV7-8 to TRBJ2-1, with D possibly TRBD1 on 6 matching bases. In germline, CDR1 is SGHVS, CDR2 FQNEAQ. V was clipped by 1 base and J by 11 bases, with 12 bases between them. This CDR3 has 13 residues.

In its sample, this clonotype was seen a few times. V and J are TRBV7-9 and TRBJ2-7, with D maybe TRBD1 (6 bases). CDR1 is SEHNR and CDR2 is FQNEAQ in the germline V gene (reference sequence). Trimming took off 7 bases at V and 2 bases at J, with 15 bases between the two ends. The CDR3 totals 14 residues. CDR3 protein: CASTSPGAAYEQYF. CDR3 bases: TGTGCCAGCACCTCCCCAGGGGCAGCCTACGAGCAGTACTTC.

This clonotype was recorded many times. The rearrangement joins TRBV7-2 to TRBJ2-5; 8 bases are a match to TRBD2. Germline CDR1 is SGHTA and CDR2 is FQGNSA. V gave up 4 bases and J gave up 5 bases; unmatched junction bases: 27. CDR3 length: 21 amino acids. The CDR3 DNA reads as TGTGCCAGCAGCTCCCCATACGCTGTCCGCGTAGGAGCGGGGGCCGGGGAGACCCAGTACTTC. Translation: CASSSPYAVRVGAGAGETQYF. Full variable domain (rest looked up from reference TRBV7-2 and TRBJ2-5): GAGVSQSPSNKVTEKGKDVELRCDPISGHTALYWYRQSLGQGLEFLIYFQGNSAPDKSGLPSDRFSAERTGGSVSTLTIQRTQQEDSAVYLCASSSPYAVRVGAGAGETQYFGPGTRLLVL.

This sequence joins TRBV20-1 and TRBJ1-3; 8 nucleotides line up with TRBD1. The germline V gene encodes CDR1 DFQATT and CDR2 SNEGSKA (reference sequence). After removal of 3 bases from V and 1 base from J, the junction contained 11 bases not matched to a gene. The CDR3 has 17 amino acids. For the CDR3, the DNA is TGCAGTGCTAGCCCTTGGACAGGGTTCACTTCTGGAAACACCATATATTTT. Translation: CSASPWTGFTSGNTIYF.

The V call is TRBV7-6, the J call TRBJ1-4, with a tentative D call TRBD1 (6 bases). This CDR3 comprises 13 residues. V was clipped by 6 bases and J by 8 bases, with 13 bases between them. CDR1 is SGHVS and CDR2 is FNYEAQ in the germline V gene. The chain's CDR3 is CASSYQGHEKLFF. CDR3 nucleotides: TGTGCCAGCAGTTACCAGGGACACGAAAAACTGTTTTTT.

This clonotype was seen a handful of times. V gene TRBV20-1 combines with J gene TRBJ1-5; D ambiguous. This CDR3 has 15 amino acids. Germline V gene data show CDR1 as DFQATT and CDR2 as SNEGSKA (reference sequence). V was cut by 0 bases and J by 0 bases, with 9 bases left in between. The CDR3 region is CSARETVYSNQPQHF. In nucleotides, the CDR3 is TGCAGTGCTAGAGAAACAGTCTATAGCAATCAGCCCCAGCATTTT.

V is TRBV4-2 and J is TRBJ2-3; no firm D call. The germline CDR1 and CDR2 sequences are LGHNA and YNFKEQ. The CDR3 has 17 residues. Trimming left V 0 bases short and J 1 base short, with 14 bases between. The CDR3 DNA reads as TGTGCCAGCAGCCAAGATTGGCTCCGGAGCGGCACAGATACGCAGTATTTT. As protein: CASSQDWLRSGTDTQYF.

The chain employs TRBV7-9 and TRBJ2-3; D might be TRBD1 (6 bases). The CDR3 runs 15 residues. Germline V CDR1 and CDR2: SEHNR, FQNEAQ (reference sequence). Trimming stripped 4 bases from V and 2 bases from J, with 13 bases between. For the CDR3, the DNA is TGTGCCAGCAGCTCGACAGGATATATCACAGATACGCAGTATTTT. Translated, it gives CASSSTGYITDTQYF.

This chain connects TRBV5-1 to TRBJ2-1, with TRBD2 matching over 16 bases. V was clipped by 0 bases and J by 10 bases; unmatched bases: 7. CDR3 size: 17 residues. Germline V gives CDR1 SGHRS, CDR2 YFSETQ. The chain's CDR3 is CASSLEGLAGGSVEQFF. CDR3 sequence (DNA): TGCGCCAGCAGCTTGGAGGGACTAGCGGGGGGGTCCGTCGAGCAGTTCTTC. The full variable domain, rest sourced from reference TRBV5-1 and TRBJ2-1, is KAGVTQTPRYLIKTRGQQVTLSCSPISGHRSVSWYQQTPGQGLQFLFEYFSETQRNKGNFPGRFSGRQFSNSRSEMNVSTLELGDSALYLCASSLEGLAGGSVEQFFGPGTRLTVL.

The CDR3, as DNA: TGTGCCAGCAGGAGGACTAGCGGGAGGCAAGAGACCCAGTACTTC. This encodes CASRRTSGRQETQYF. The chain links TRBV12-3 or TRBV12-4 to TRBJ2-5; TRBD2 matches 14 bases. This CDR3 region has 15 residues. The V gene end was trimmed by 6 bases and the J gene end by 2 bases; junction bases not matched to a gene: 2.

The chain is built from TRBV7-9 and TRBJ1-2; 7 bases agree with TRBD1. CDR3 length: 13 residues. In germline, CDR1 is SEHNR, CDR2 FQNEAQ (reference sequence). Trimming at V came to 5 bases and at J to 4 bases, leaving 4 bases not matched to a gene. CDR3 in amino acids: CASSVGQAYGYTF. CDR3 DNA sequence: TGTGCCAGCAGCGTTGGACAGGCCTATGGCTACACCTTC.

The chain recombines TRBV7-2 with TRBJ1-1, with 9 positions matching TRBD1. Looked up from germline, CDR1 is SGHTA and CDR2 is FQGNSA. V shed 5 bases, J shed 4 bases, and the junction held 8 bases outside the gene matches. The length of the CDR3 is 15 residues. For the CDR3, the DNA is TGTGCCAGCAGCCCGGACAGGGGAAAGGGCACTGAAGCTTTCTTT. Its protein product is CASSPDRGKGTEAFF.

This clonotype came up a few times. J is TRBJ2-1 and V is TRBV27, with 9 bases identical to TRBD2. V was pared by 0 bases and J by 8 bases, with 8 bases of the junction left unmatched. The CDR3 has 16 amino acids. The germline gives CDR1 MNHEY, CDR2 SMNVEV (reference sequence). CDR3 sequence (DNA): TGTGCCAGCAGTTTATCAGGGCTAGCGGGGTGGGATGAGCAGTTCTTC. This translates into CASSLSGLAGWDEQFF.

The CDR3 sequence: CASSPFGTGAFAFNNEQFF. CDR3 DNA: TGTGCCAGCTCACCCTTTGGGACAGGGGCGTTCGCCTTCAACAATGAGCAGTTCTTC. V is TRBV18 and J is TRBJ2-1, with 10 bases that match TRBD1. Per germline, CDR1 KGHSH and CDR2 LQKENI. V shed 3 bases, J shed 5 bases, and the junction held 16 bases outside the gene matches. There are 19 residues in the CDR3.

This clonotype came up a few times. This chain uses TRBV6-6 with TRBJ1-1; D is perhaps TRBD1 (6 bases). CDR1 and CDR2 from the germline V gene are MNHNY and SVGAGI (reference sequence). V was shortened by 7 bases and J by 8 bases, with 14 bases between the two germline ends. CDR3 length: 12 residues. For the CDR3, the DNA is TGTGCCAGCATCCTTACCGGGACAGAAGCTTTCTTT. It specifies CASILTGTEAFF.

The rearrangement uses TRBV19 and TRBJ2-6; 8 nucleotides align to TRBD1. The CDR3 totals 21 residues. Germline trimming cut 0 bases from V and 2 bases from J; bases unmatched to any gene: 15. CDR1 and CDR2 from the germline V gene are LNHDA and SQIVND (reference sequence). CDR3 loop: CASSIEAGLDRGWPGANVLTF. The CDR3 DNA reads as TGTGCCAGTAGTATAGAGGCAGGTCTCGACAGGGGATGGCCTGGGGCCAACGTCCTGACTTTC.